This T cell receptor beta chain was identified during a study of identical twins. Study-wide points: Models came in too low on out-of-frame TCR alpha sharing in monozygotic twins.

Each cDNA held unique molecular identifiers, and template switching gave it a universal primer site. TCRdb independently ran MiXCR on the 5' RACE reads; one entry per CDR3 protein. This sample yields around 1.7 million distinct CDR3 sequences, of which about 30% are seen a single time; more than 0.25% belongs to the top ten. The CDR3 is 18 residues long. The germline CDR1 and CDR2 sequences are MDHEN and SYDVKM. The ends lost 7 bases at V and 7 bases at J; junction bases unmatched: 20. Remarks on this clonotype: The target antigen is unknown.

The J gene is TRBJ2-7, the V gene TRBV28; 12 bases line up with TRBD2. The receptor's source is a newborn girl in good health. Sequencing was performed on cord blood. As DNA, the CDR3 is TGTGCCAGCACCTCCATCCGGCTAGCGGGAGGGCTCAGGGATGAGCAGTACTTC. Protein product: CASTSIRLAGGLRDEQYF.